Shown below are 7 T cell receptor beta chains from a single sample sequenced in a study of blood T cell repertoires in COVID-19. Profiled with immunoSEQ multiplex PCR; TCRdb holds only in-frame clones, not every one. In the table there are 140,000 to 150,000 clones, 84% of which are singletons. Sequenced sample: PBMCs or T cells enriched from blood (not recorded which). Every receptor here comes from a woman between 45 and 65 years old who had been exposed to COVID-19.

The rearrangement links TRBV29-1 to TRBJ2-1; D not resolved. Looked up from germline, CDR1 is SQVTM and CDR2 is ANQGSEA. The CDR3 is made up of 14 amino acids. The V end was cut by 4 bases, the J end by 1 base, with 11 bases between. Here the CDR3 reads CSVGYPLSYNEQFF. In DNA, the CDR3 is TGCAGCGTTGGCTACCCTCTTTCCTACAATGAGCAGTTCTTC.

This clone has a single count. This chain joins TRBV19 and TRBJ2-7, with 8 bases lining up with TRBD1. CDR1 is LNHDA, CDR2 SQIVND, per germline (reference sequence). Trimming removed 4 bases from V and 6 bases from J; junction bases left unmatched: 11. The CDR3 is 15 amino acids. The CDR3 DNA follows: TGTGCCAGTAGTAATCCCGGGACAGGACGGCGCGAGCAGTACTTC. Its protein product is CASSNPGTGRREQYF.

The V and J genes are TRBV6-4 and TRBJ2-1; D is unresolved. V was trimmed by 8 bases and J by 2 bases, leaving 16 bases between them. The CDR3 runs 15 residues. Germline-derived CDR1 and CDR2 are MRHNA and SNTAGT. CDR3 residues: CASAQWSSTYNEQFF. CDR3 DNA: TGTGCCAGCGCTCAGTGGAGCTCTACCTACAATGAGCAGTTCTTC.

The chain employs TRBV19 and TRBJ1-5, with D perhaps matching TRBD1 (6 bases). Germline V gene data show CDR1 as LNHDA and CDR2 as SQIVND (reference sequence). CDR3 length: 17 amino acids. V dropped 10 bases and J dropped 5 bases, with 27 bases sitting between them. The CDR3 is CATRSGGGAGVDQPQHF. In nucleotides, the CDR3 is TGTGCCACCCGATCCGGGGGAGGGGCAGGGGTCGATCAGCCCCAGCATTTT.

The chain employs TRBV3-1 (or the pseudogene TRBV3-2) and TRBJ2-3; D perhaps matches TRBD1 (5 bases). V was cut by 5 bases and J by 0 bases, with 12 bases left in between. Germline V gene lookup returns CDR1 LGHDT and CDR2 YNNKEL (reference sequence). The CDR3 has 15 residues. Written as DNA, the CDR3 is TGTGCCAGCAGCGCCCAGGGAACAAGCACAGATACGCAGTATTTT. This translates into CASSAQGTSTDTQYF.

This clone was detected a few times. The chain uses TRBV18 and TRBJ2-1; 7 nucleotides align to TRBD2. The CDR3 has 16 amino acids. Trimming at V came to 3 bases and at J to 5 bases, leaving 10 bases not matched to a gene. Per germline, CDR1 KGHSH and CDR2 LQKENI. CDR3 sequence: CASSPSTMAGDNEQFF. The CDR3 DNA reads TGTGCCAGCTCACCGTCGACTATGGCGGGAGACAATGAGCAGTTCTTC.

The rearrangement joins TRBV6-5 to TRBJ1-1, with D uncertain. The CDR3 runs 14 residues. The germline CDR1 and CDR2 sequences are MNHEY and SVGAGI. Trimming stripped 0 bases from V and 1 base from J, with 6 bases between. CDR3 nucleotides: TGTGCCAGCAGTTACTCGGGCAGGAACACTGAAGCTTTCTTT. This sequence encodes CASSYSGRNTEAFF.